This entry features one T cell receptor beta chain sequence. Germline values: CDR1 LNHDA, CDR2 SQIVND (reference sequence). The junction had 5 bases not matched to a gene; V was cut back by 3 bases and J by 9 bases. The CDR3 sequence is 16 residues long. The data stem from a study of blood T cell repertoires in COVID-19. Study as a whole: Both acute and convalescent COVID-19 samples were obtained from the United States, Italy and Spain. Sources were T cells, B-cell-depleted T cells, or PBMCs; the material itself was cDNA or gDNA.

Per the original methods: Amplification of reference gene primers was used by the study to estimate nucleated cell counts. The method was immunoSEQ multiplex PCR; TCRdb's version includes in-frame clones alone and lacks a portion of them. V and J calls and clone size follow that table, whereas D and trimming were derived from the DNA. The sample holds hundreds of thousands of clones, about 82% seen once. The sequencing input was peripheral blood. The chain has TRBV19 and TRBJ2-1; 16 bases fit TRBD2. This receptor was obtained from a human donor in a cohort sampled during active COVID-19. The CDR3 sequence: CASSMGTSGGAGEQFF. CDR3 nucleotide sequence: TGTGCCAGTAGTATGGGGACTAGCGGGGGGGCCGGTGAGCAGTTCTTC.